This T cell receptor beta chain was recorded in a study of T cells after yellow fever vaccination. TCRdb re-analysed the 5' RACE reads in MiXCR, keeping a single row per CDR3 protein. Here the sample spans roughly 30,000 distinct CDR3 sequences, roughly a tenth being singletons. This clonotype has at least ten counts. With 4 bases clipped from V and 9 bases from J, the junction kept 12 bases outside the gene matches. The CDR3 is 15 amino acids. CDR1 is LGHNA, CDR2 YSLEER, per germline. The chain joins TRBV4-3 to TRBJ2-3; 8 positions match TRBD2. The sample in question was PBMCs, either bulk or a sorted T-cell subset (CD4+, CD8+, memory, or dextramer-sorted; not recorded which), obtained less than 16 days after the first yellow fever vaccination. This TCR was sampled from a man aged 18 to 30 who received the YFV17D yellow fever vaccine. Here the CDR3 reads CASSPLAGRPQTQYF. CDR3 coding DNA: TGCGCCAGCAGCCCGCTAGCGGGCCGCCCCCAAACGCAGTATTTT.